This note documents a single T cell receptor beta chain sequence. The PCR employed 60 Vbeta primers together with 13 Jbeta primers. Clones were sequenced by immunoSEQ multiplex PCR, and TCRdb holds only the in-frame ones, with some missing. The sample holds roughly 90,000 clones, approximately 84% seen once. This sample stems from a study of cytomegalovirus exposure and HLA in healthy donors. The CDR3 has 15 residues. CDR1 and CDR2 from the germline V gene are MNHNS and SASEGT. Trimming cost V 3 bases and J 7 bases, with 18 bases left between them. The sequence was collected from a man younger than 35 in good health and CMV-seronegative. The sequencing sample was made of PBMCs. The J gene is TRBJ1-2, the V gene TRBV6-1; possible D gene TRBD1, 5 bases. The CDR3 protein is CASSDRFAGTLGYTF. CDR3 bases: TGTGCCAGCAGTGATAGGTTCGCGGGGACTCTTGGCTACACCTTC.